The rows below give T cell receptor beta chains drawn from one sample of a study of T cells in Graves' hyperthyroidism and ophthalmopathy. TCRdb used MiXCR to reprocess the multiplex PCR reads, holding one entry per CDR3 protein. The table lists hundreds of thousands of distinct CDR3 sequences, 18% of them singletons, with over 15% in the top ten. The sample taken for sequencing was blood. The origin of the receptors is a woman between 50 and 59 years old with Graves' hyperthyroidism that later progressed to Graves' ophthalmopathy. The CDR3 runs from the conserved cysteine through the conserved F or W. A D gene is named only where the DNA matches it firmly. Only some rows state a clone size, as once, few, many or a class for expanded clones.

>.|TRBJ2-6|TRBV2|many
CASSPGAGANVLTF
TGTGCCAGCAGTCCGGGAGCTGGGGCCAACGTCCTGACTTTC
>TRBD1|TRBJ1-6|TRBV6-2/TRBV6-3|.
CASSYGTGGGSPLHF
TGTGCCAGCAGTTACGGGACAGGGGGGGGTTCACCCCTCCACTTT
>.|TRBJ2-5|TRBV20-1|few
CSAIPPAAFQETQYF
TGCAGTGCTATTCCGCCGGCAGCCTTCCAAGAGACCCAGTACTTC
>TRBD1|TRBJ1-1|TRBV7-6|.
CVSSLTGLTEAFF
TGTGTCAGCAGCTTGACAGGGCTCACTGAAGCTTTCTTT
>.|TRBJ1-4|TRBV20-1|.
CSAMFGVTNEKLFF
TGCAGTGCTATGTTTGGGGTAACTAATGAAAAACTGTTTTTT
>.|TRBJ1-4|TRBV20-1|many
CSARSDRHNEKLFF
TGCAGTGCTAGATCGGACAGACATAATGAAAAACTGTTTTTT
>.|TRBJ1-4|TRBV28|many
CASKFVSDEKLFF
TGTGCCAGCAAGTTCGTCAGCGATGAAAAACTGTTTTTT
>.|TRBJ1-1|TRBV5-1|once
CASSLVGGTMNTEAFF
TGCGCCAGCAGCTTGGTAGGGGGTACCATGAACACTGAAGCTTTCTTT
>TRBD1|TRBJ1-1|TRBV2|.
CASRQFRTGGGRNTEAFF
TGTGCCAGCAGACAGTTTCGGACAGGGGGCGGTAGGAACACTGAAGCTTTCTTT
>TRBD2|TRBJ2-3|TRBV2|.
CASSELLAGGQGTQYF
TGTGCCAGCAGTGAATTGCTAGCGGGGGGGCAGGGTACGCAGTATTTT
>TRBD1|TRBJ1-2|TRBV3-1|few
CASSLGQGTYGYTF
TGTGCCAGCAGCCTGGGACAGGGGACCTATGGCTACACCTTC
>.|TRBJ2-3|TRBV3-1|many
CASTSDGDTQYF
TGTGCCAGCACCTCCGACGGGGATACGCAGTATTTT
>.|TRBJ2-4|TRBV6-2/TRBV6-3|.
CASSPRQLLAKNIQYF
TGTGCCAGCAGTCCCAGACAGTTACTAGCCAAAAACATTCAGTACTTC
>.|TRBJ1-1|TRBV5-1|many
CASSLDTLEEAALNTEAFF
TGCGCCAGCAGCTTGGACACCCTAGAGGAGGCAGCGCTGAACACTGAAGCTTTCTTT
>.|TRBJ2-5|TRBV20-1|many
CSARGDNRGIQETQYF
TGCAGTGCTAGAGGGGACAATAGGGGAATACAAGAGACCCAGTACTTC
>TRBD1|TRBJ2-5|TRBV5-1|few
CASSKEPGQGRETQYF
TGCGCCAGCAGCAAAGAACCGGGACAGGGTCGAGAGACCCAGTACTTC
>TRBD1|TRBJ2-5|TRBV28|.
CASRTSTSTGKYF
TGTGCCAGCAGAACCTCAACTTCGACAGGGAAGTACTTC
>.|TRBJ2-5|TRBV7-9|many
CASRPLYLLPGPSPRGTQYF
TGTGCCAGCAGGCCACTATACCTGTTACCGGGACCATCTCCAAGAGGGACCCAGTACTTC
>TRBD1|TRBJ1-5|TRBV20-1|many
CSARGSGTGGDNQPQHF
TGCAGTGCTAGAGGTTCCGGGACAGGGGGTGATAATCAGCCCCAGCATTTT
>.|TRBJ2-5|TRBV7-6|.
CASSLELGTETQYF
TGTGCCAGCAGCTTAGAATTGGGAACAGAGACCCAGTACTTC
>.|TRBJ1-1|TRBV10-3|.
CAISPTDLNTEAFF
TGTGCCATCAGCCCGACAGACCTGAACACTGAAGCTTTCTTT
>.|TRBJ2-1|TRBV19|.
CASSMSPYGYNEQFF
TGTGCCAGTAGTATGAGCCCCTACGGCTACAATGAGCAGTTCTTC
>.|TRBJ2-3|TRBV11-2|few
CASSPPVGLGTDTQYF
TGTGCCAGCAGCCCTCCCGTTGGATTGGGAACAGATACGCAGTATTTT
>.|TRBJ1-1|TRBV7-9|.
CASTSLPVNTEAFF
TGTGCCAGCACCTCCCTACCAGTGAACACTGAAGCTTTCTTT
>TRBD1|TRBJ1-4|TRBV7-6|.
CASRVGDSNNEKLFF
TGTGCCAGCAGAGTGGGGGACAGCAATAATGAAAAACTGTTTTTT
>.|TRBJ2-2|TRBV18|.
CASSELIGGSTGELFF
TGTGCCAGCTCAGAGCTGATCGGGGGTAGCACCGGGGAGCTGTTTTTT